Given below is one T cell receptor (beta chain) in context. What it binds is unknown. These data originate in a study of cytomegalovirus exposure and HLA in healthy donors. Study context: Within the Caucasian-associated ancestry cluster were approximately 77% of the approximately 400 genotyped donors. Overall study findings and caveats: TCR beta sequences reportedly predicted most subjects' HLA-A and HLA-B alleles accurately. HLA alleles were associated with around 17,000 TCR beta sequences in a later analysis at 0.05 false discovery rate.

Germline values: CDR1 LNHDA, CDR2 SQIVND (reference sequence). There are 14 residues in the CDR3. The J segment lost 2 bases and the V segment lost 4 bases, leaving 5 bases of the junction unmatched. PCR employed 60 Vbeta and 13 Jbeta primers. Authors' methods: Per a later analysis, the number of unique TCR beta chains was around 79 million, of which about 10 million were shared. The table came from immunoSEQ multiplex PCR; TCRdb's copy has only in-frame clones and leaves some out. The DNA gave D and trimming, while V, J and clone size come from that table. The data hold over 200,000 clones, with roughly four fifths observed a single time.

Material: PBMCs. V and J are TRBV19 and TRBJ2-7; TRBD1 matches at 7 bases. This sequence was found in a woman in her forties in good health and CMV-seronegative. CDR3 in amino acids: CASSKGTATYEQYF. The DNA of the CDR3 is TGTGCCAGTAGTAAGGGGACAGCTACCTACGAGCAGTACTTC.